The present T cell receptor beta chain was sequenced within a study of blood T cell repertoires in COVID-19. The CDR3 runs 13 residues. The germline CDR1 and CDR2 sequences are SNHLY and FYNNEI. The V gene lost 7 bases and the J gene lost 4 bases, with 13 bases spanning the gap. TCRdb keeps only in-frame clones here, not all; method: immunoSEQ multiplex PCR. The sample contains roughly 200,000 clones, 80% of which appear only once. Sequenced: peripheral blood. The J gene is TRBJ1-2, the V gene TRBV2; D uncertain. The receptor was isolated from a man aged 60 to 69 with acute or convalescent COVID-19. DNA for the CDR3: TGTGCCAGCAAGACGGAGGGAGGCTATGGCTACACCTTC. The encoded protein is CASKTEGGYGYTF.